This TCR beta chain was documented in a study of radiotherapy plus CTLA-4 blockade in lung cancer. Looking at the study overall: Objective responses were observed in 15% to 20% of patients, and disease control was achieved by roughly 31%. Study findings and constraints: Response, reportedly, was best predicted by interferon-beta along with early blood T cell clone dynamics. Peripheral blood showed expansion of tumor-derived TCR clones after radiotherapy and ipilimumab.

Focal radiation with ipilimumab CTLA-4 blockade was given to patients with chemo-refractory metastatic non-small-cell lung cancer. On this clone: What it binds is not known.

The data were produced by immunoSEQ multiplex PCR, yet TCRdb's version contains in-frame clones alone and is incomplete. This table holds some 110,000 clones, nearly 80% found once. The TCR originated in a human donor with non-small cell lung cancer who had a partial response to radiotherapy plus ipilimumab. This material consisted of peripheral blood, taken from a patient treated with radiotherapy plus ipilimumab.

The CDR3 DNA follows: TGTGCCAGCAGCTTTGGACAGGGGCGCGAGCAGTACTTC. It translates to CASSFGQGREQYF. The chain combines TRBV7-2 with TRBJ2-7, with TRBD1 matching 9 bases. Germline CDR1 is SGHTA and CDR2 is FQGNSA. This CDR3 has 13 residues. Losses at the gene ends were 3 bases for V and 6 bases for J; bases not matched to a gene: 3.